This TCR beta chain appears in the sequencing data of a study of blood T cell repertoires in COVID-19 (dated by TCRdb to 2020 to 2021). Turning to the overall study: Samples from collaborators originated in the United States, Italy and Spain and spanned both the acute and convalescent phases of COVID-19. The material from the prospective study consisted of cDNA or gDNA derived from T cells, B-cell-depleted T cells, or PBMCs. Subjects who had been exposed to COVID-19, were actively infected with it, or had recovered from it provided the deeply sampled blood TCRbeta repertoires that made up the dataset. The repertoires were made available in a free public database intended to serve as a resource for research on the immune response to SARS-CoV-2. The samples were drawn from the first 160 participants of the ongoing ImmuneRACE study and from 950 to 1,500 subjects provided by 6 global collaborators. Sample metadata almost always included a de-identified subject ID, COVID-19 status, age in years and sex. Where HLA class I and class II types were available, the types were taken from metadata supplied by the sample provider, not from assay-based typing.

TCRbeta CDR3 regions were amplified from genomic DNA using the immunoSEQ Assay, a bias-controlled multiplex PCR. Regarding the original processing steps: The number of nucleated cells in each sample was estimated by amplification of reference gene primers within the assay. Sequence reads were collapsed and filtered to measure the absolute abundance of every unique TCRbeta CDR3 rearrangement. Productive Simpson clonality was computed per sample as the square root of Simpson's diversity index over productive rearrangements. As stored in TCRdb, this immuneACCESS dataset retains in-frame rearrangements with V and J assigned. A fraction of the clones does not appear; measured against another copy, unresolved V genes explain less than half of the discrepancy, and the remainder lacks a known reason. Clone size and V and J calls were adopted from that table, with D and trimming inferred from the DNA. Present in this sample are about 270,000 clones, roughly 84% of which were seen just once. The top ten hold about 1.5% of the sample.

For this clone: What this receptor recognizes is not known. Qualities for individual bases were not recorded, and no much larger clone is one base off.

At one collaborating source in Seattle, patients were enrolled during active infection and were followed longitudinally through the course of disease. The collaborating institutions used their own protocols to collect whole blood in K2EDTA tubes. For TCRbeta analysis, collaborator samples were shipped as frozen whole blood, as isolated PBMCs, or as DNA extracted from either sample type. The germline V gene encodes CDR1 MDHEN and CDR2 SYDVKM. Inclusive of the bounding cysteine and phenylalanine, the CDR3 is 18 residues long. The entry retains the CDR3 DNA only, 54 bases that are in frame from base 1. A distance of 26 bases separates the germline ends of V and J, which lose 5 bases and 4 bases respectively. Overall study results and their limits: The quantity of clinical and demographic metadata differed by source and by participant and was supplied without curation.

The specimen was peripheral blood. The receptor comes from a human donor with COVID-19, enrolled during active disease. The donor label of this sample is uncertain. Here the chain combines TRBV28 and TRBJ1-2; matching of 6 bases hints at TRBD1 as the D gene. Read as DNA, the sequence is TGTGCCAGCAGTGGCGTGGGAGTGGGGGGGCGATGGCCCTATGGCTACACCTTC. Its product reads: CASSGVGVGGRWPYGYTF.